This TCR beta chain was profiled in a study of neurological immune-mediated disorders. Unmatched junction bases numbered 14, after V lost 5 bases and J lost 8 bases. Germline-derived CDR1 and CDR2 are SGHRS and YFSETQ. This CDR3 is built from 15 residues. TCRdb fed the 5' RACE reads into MiXCR, producing one record per CDR3 protein. The sample records about 48,000 distinct CDR3 sequences, about 23% being singletons. Source material: PBMCs. This chain links TRBV5-1 with TRBJ2-5; 8 positions agree with TRBD2. The clonotype originates from an older woman in good health. CDR3 nucleotides: TGCGCCAGCAGTTCCGGGACTAGAGGAGGGGATACCCAGTACTTC. Encoded protein: CASSSGTRGGDTQYF. The whole variable domain, filled in from reference TRBV5-1 and TRBJ2-5, reads KAGVTQTPRYLIKTRGQQVTLSCSPISGHRSVSWYQQTPGQGLQFLFEYFSETQRNKGNFPGRFSGRQFSNSRSEMNVSTLELGDSALYLCASSSGTRGGDTQYFGPGTRLLVL.